Following are 5 T cell receptor beta chains from one sample sequenced in a study of cytomegalovirus exposure and HLA in healthy donors. Sequenced by immunoSEQ multiplex PCR; TCRdb stores in-frame clones only, minus some. The sample consists of 250,000 to 300,000 clones, around 86% of them appearing once. The source material was PBMCs. Receptors were obtained from a woman aged 18-30 years in good health and CMV-seronegative.

The genes are TRBV6-5 and TRBJ1-2; possible D gene TRBD1, 6 bases. The CDR3 sequence is 15 residues long. Germline V lookup: CDR1 MNHEY, CDR2 SVGAGI. Between the trimmed V and J ends, which lost 2 bases and 5 bases, there was a span of 15 bases. CDR3 sequence reads: CASSYGVQGGYGYTF. DNA for the CDR3: TGTGCCAGCAGTTACGGTGTACAGGGTGGATATGGCTACACCTTC.

The gene calls are TRBV25-1 and TRBJ2-1; D unresolved. Trimming removed 4 bases at V and 7 bases at J, with 20 bases between. Germline-derived CDR1 and CDR2 are MGHDK and SYGVNS. The CDR3 contains 16 residues. CDR3 DNA sequence: TGTGCCAGCAGTGTTACAGCCTCGACGTACAATAATGAGCAGTTCTTC. It codes for CASSVTASTYNNEQFF.

The chain links TRBV13 to TRBJ1-4, with a tentative D call TRBD1 (5 bases). Deletions cut 2 bases from V and 2 bases from J, with 9 bases between. Germline V lookup: CDR1 PRHDT, CDR2 FYEKMQ (reference sequence). The CDR3 consists of 15 residues. The CDR3 nucleotides read TGTGCCAGCAGCTTATCTAGGGGCACTAATGAAAAACTGTTTTTT. This gives the protein CASSLSRGTNEKLFF.

The chain employs TRBV9 and TRBJ2-3, with D tentatively TRBD2 (7 bases). Germline CDR1 is SGDLS and CDR2 is YYNGEE. The CDR3 extends over 13 amino acids. Trimming stripped 9 bases from V and 4 bases from J, with 15 bases between. CDR3 amino acids: CATGRGGPDTQYF. CDR3 nucleotides: TGTGCCACTGGTAGGGGGGGTCCAGATACGCAGTATTTT. Together with reference TRBV9 and TRBJ2-3, the CDR3 gives the full variable domain: DSGVTQTPKHLITATGQRVTLRCSPRSGDLSVYWYQQSLDQGLQFLIQYYNGEERAKGNILERFSAQQFPDLHSELNLSSLELGDSALYFCATGRGGPDTQYFGPGTRLTVL.

The chain combines TRBV29-1 with TRBJ2-7, with a possible D match to TRBD1 (5 bases). The CDR3 totals 16 residues. Germline V gene sequence: CDR1 SQVTM, CDR2 ANQGSEA. V gave up 2 bases and J gave up 2 bases, with 19 bases separating them. The CDR3, as DNA: TGCAGCGTTGAAAGGCAGGGTGGGATTCGGACCTACGAGCAGTACTTC. It yields the protein CSVERQGGIRTYEQYF.